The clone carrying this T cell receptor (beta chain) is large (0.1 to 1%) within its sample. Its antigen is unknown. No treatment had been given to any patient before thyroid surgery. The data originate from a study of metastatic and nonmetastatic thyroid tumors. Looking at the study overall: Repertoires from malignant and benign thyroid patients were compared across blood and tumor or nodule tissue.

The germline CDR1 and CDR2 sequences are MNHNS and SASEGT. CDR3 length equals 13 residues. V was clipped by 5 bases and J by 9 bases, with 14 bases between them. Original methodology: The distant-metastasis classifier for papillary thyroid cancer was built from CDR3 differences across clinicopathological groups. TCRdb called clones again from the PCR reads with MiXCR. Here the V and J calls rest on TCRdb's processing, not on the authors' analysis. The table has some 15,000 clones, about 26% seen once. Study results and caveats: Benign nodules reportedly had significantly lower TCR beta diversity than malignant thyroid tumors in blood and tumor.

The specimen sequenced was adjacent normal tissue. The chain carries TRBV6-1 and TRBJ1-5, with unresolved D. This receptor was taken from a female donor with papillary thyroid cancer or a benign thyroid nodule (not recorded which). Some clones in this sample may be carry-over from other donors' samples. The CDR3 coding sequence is TGTGCCAGCAGTCCCGCCCGTCCAGGGCCCCAGCATTTT. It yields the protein CASSPARPGPQHF.